This TCR beta chain stems from a study of Ad26.COV2.S vaccination and SARS-CoV-2 variants. Study results and caveats: Substantial breadth was reportedly displayed by spike-specific CD8+ and CD4+ T cell responses after vaccination. Recipients of either vaccine or placebo displayed similar breadth of non-spike TCRs. Placebo recipients had lower spike-specific TCR breadth than vaccine recipients.

Produced via immunoSEQ multiplex PCR; TCRdb's table is partial and in-frame only. The sample has 400,000 to 450,000 clones, 90% seen once. To note about this clone: The target antigen is unknown.

Documented treatment: 19 received Ad26.COV2.S at low or high dose, single or two shots; 5 received placebo; per-sample allocation not given. Day 63 following the first vaccine or placebo injection was when the samples were taken. The individual, an adult aged 18-55 years, was a donor in Boston. Trimming removed 0 bases from V and 6 bases from J, with 13 bases in between. Germline V gives CDR1 SGHRS, CDR2 YFSETQ. The CDR3 runs to 15 residues. This TCR derives from a person aged 18-65 years who received the Ad26.COV2.S COVID-19 vaccine or a placebo. The genes are TRBV5-1 and TRBJ2-1, with D possibly TRBD1 on 7 matching bases. Material: peripheral blood, obtained in a trial of Ad26.COV2.S vaccine versus placebo. As DNA, the CDR3 is TGCGCCAGCAGCTTGGGGGCGGGACAGATCAATGAGCAGTTCTTC. This sequence encodes CASSLGAGQINEQFF.